This T cell receptor (beta chain) stems from a study of persistence of HIV-infected CD4 T cells. Sequencing used immunoSEQ version 4 in survey mode. Only in-frame clones appear in the TCRdb table, and some are missing; sequencing was by immunoSEQ multiplex PCR. The data hold roughly 9,200 clones, with roughly 84% observed a single time. An overlapping HIV-1 Gag peptide pool stimulated these cells at 0.95 to 1 ug/peptide/mL. Sorting of responding CD4+ T cells relied on upregulated CD40 ligand together with CD69. The germline V and J ends were trimmed by 0 bases and 7 bases, with 13 bases remaining between them. Germline CDR1 and CDR2: LGHNA and YSLEER. The length of the CDR3 is 15 residues. This clone was recorded only once. Its matching antigen is unknown.

The chain recombines TRBV4-3 with TRBJ2-1; D may be TRBD2 (5 bases). The sequencing used CD4+ T cells sorted from PBMCs after approximately 19-hour stimulation, collected from a patient who received antiretroviral therapy. The clonotype originates from an adult woman with HIV who was CMV-seropositive. In nucleotides, the CDR3 is TGCGCCAGCAGCCAAGATGACTATCGGAGGAATGAGCAGTTCTTC. It specifies CASSQDDYRRNEQFF.